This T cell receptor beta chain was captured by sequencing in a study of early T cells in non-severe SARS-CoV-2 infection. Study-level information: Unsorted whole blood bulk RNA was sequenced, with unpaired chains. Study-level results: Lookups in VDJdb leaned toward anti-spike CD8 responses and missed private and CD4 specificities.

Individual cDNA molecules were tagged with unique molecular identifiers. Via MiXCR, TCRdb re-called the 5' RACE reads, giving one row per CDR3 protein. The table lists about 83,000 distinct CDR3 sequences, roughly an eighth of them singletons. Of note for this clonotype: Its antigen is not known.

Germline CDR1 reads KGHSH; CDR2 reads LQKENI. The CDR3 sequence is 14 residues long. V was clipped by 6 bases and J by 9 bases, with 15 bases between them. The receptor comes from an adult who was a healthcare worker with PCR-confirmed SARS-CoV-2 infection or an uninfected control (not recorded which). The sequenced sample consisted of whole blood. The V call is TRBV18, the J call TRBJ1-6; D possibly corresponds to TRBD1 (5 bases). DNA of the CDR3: TGTGCCAGCTCTAAGGAGAGGGGAAGTTCACCCCTCCACTTT. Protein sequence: CASSKERGSSPLHF.